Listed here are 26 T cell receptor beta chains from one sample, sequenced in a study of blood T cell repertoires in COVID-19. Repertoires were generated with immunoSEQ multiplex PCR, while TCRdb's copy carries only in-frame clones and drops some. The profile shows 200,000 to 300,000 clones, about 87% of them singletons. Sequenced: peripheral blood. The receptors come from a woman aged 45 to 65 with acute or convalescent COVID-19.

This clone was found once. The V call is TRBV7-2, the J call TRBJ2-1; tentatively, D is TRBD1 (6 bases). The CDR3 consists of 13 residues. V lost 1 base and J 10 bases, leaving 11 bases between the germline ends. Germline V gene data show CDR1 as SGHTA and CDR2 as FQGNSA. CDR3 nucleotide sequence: TGTGCCAGCAGCTTAGAATACAGGGACGAGCAGTTCTTC. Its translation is CASSLEYRDEQFF.

Here the CDR3 DNA reads TGTGCCAGCAGTTACACCCGGGAGAAACGGTCCTACGAGCAGTACTTC. It yields the protein CASSYTREKRSYEQYF. The chain couples TRBV6-2 or TRBV6-3 to TRBJ2-7; D possibly corresponds to TRBD2 (6 bases). The CDR3 is 16 residues long. The germline V and J ends were trimmed by 2 bases and 1 base, with 15 bases remaining between them. Germline CDR1 is MNHEY and CDR2 is SVGEGT.

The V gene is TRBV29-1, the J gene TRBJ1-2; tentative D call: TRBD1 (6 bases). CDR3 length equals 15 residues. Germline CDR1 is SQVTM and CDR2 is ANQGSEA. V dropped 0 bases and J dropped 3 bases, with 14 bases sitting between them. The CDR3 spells CSVEEGAFRDYGYTF. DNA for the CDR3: TGCAGCGTTGAAGAGGGGGCTTTTCGGGACTATGGCTACACCTTC.

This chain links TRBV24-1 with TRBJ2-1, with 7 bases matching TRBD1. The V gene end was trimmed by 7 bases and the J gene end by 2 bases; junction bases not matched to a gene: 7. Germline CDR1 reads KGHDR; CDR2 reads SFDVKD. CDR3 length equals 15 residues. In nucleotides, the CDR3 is TGTGCCACCAGCCTTTCGAGGGGGCCCTACAATGAGCAGTTCTTC. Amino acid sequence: CATSLSRGPYNEQFF.

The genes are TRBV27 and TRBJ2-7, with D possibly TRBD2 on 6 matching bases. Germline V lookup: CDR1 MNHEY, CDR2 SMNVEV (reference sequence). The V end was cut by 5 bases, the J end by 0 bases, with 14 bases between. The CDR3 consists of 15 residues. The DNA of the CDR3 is TGTGCCAGCAGTCGAAGCGGGTCTCTCTCCTACGAGCAGTACTTC. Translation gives CASSRSGSLSYEQYF.

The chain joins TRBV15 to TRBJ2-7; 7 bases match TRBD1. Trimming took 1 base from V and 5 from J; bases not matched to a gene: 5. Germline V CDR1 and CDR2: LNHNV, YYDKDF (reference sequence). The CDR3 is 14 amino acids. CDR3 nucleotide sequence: TGTGCCACCAGCAGAGTGCGACAGGGCAACGAGCAGTACTTC. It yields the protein CATSRVRQGNEQYF.

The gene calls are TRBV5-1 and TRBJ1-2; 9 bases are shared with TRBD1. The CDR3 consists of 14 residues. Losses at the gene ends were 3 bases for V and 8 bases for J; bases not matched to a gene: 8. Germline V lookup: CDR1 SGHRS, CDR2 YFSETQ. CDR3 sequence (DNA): TGCGCCAGCAGCTCGAATCACAGGGGGCAAGGCTACACCTTC. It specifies CASSSNHRGQGYTF.

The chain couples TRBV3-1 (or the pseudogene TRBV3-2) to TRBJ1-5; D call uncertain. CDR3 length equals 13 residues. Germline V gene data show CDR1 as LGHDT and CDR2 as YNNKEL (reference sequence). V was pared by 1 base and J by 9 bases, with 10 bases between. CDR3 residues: CASSQGPRGPQHF. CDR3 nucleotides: TGTGCCAGCAGCCAAGGACCCCGGGGGCCCCAGCATTTT.

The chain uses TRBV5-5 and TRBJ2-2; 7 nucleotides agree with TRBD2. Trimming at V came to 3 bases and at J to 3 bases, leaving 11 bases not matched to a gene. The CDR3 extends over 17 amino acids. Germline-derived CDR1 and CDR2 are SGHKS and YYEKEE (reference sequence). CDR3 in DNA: TGTGCCAGCAGCTGGGGACCCCAGGGAGGGGACACCGGGGAGCTGTTTTTT. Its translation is CASSWGPQGGDTGELFF.

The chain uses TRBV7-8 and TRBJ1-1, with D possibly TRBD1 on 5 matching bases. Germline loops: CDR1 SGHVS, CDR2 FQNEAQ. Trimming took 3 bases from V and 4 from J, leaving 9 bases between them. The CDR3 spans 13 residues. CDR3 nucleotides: TGTGCCAGCAGCTTTCCCCAGGGCACTGAAGCTTTCTTT. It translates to CASSFPQGTEAFF.

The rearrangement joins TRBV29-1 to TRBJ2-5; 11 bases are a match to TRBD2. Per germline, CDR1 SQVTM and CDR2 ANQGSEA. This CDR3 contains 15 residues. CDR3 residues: CSSSGTSGVQETQYF. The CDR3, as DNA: TGCAGTTCCTCCGGGACTAGCGGAGTTCAAGAGACCCAGTACTTC.

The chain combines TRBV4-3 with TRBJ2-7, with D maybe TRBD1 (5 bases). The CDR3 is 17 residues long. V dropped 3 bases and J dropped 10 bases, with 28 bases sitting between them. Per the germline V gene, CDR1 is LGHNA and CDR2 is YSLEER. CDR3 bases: TGCGCCAGCAGCCAGGGGCCAAGAGCCGACGGAGAAAGAGAACAGTACTTC. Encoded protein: CASSQGPRADGEREQYF.

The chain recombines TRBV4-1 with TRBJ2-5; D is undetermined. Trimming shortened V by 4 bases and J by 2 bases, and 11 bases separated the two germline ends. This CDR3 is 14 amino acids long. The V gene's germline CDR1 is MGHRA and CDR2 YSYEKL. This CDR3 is CASSPPLRQETQYF. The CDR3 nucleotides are TGCGCCAGCAGCCCACCTCTGAGGCAAGAGACCCAGTACTTC.

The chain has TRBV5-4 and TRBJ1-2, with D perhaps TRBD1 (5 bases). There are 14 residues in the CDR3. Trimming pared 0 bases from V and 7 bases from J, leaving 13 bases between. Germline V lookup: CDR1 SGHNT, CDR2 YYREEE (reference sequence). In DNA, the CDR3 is TGTGCCAGCAGCTTGGGGGGCGCAGAGTTTGGCTACACCTTC. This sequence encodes CASSLGGAEFGYTF.

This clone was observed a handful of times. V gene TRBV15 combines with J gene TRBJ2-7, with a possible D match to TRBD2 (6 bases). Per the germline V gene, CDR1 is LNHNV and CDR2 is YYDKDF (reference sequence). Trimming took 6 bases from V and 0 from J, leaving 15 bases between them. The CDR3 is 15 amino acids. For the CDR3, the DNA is TGTGCCACCAGGGAGGGCAGATTAAGCTCCTACGAGCAGTACTTC. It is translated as CATREGRLSSYEQYF.

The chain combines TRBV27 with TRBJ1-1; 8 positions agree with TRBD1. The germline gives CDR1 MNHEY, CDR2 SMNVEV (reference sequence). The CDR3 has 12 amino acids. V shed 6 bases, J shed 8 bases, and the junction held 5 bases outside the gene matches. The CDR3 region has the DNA TGTGCCAGCAGCCACGACAGGGGCGAAGCTTTCTTT. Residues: CASSHDRGEAFF.

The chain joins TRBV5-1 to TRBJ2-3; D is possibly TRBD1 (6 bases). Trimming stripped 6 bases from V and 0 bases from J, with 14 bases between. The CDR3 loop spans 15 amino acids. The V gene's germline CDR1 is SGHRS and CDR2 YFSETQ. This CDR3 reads CASNYRELSTDTQYF. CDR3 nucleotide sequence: TGCGCCAGCAACTACAGGGAATTAAGCACAGATACGCAGTATTTT.

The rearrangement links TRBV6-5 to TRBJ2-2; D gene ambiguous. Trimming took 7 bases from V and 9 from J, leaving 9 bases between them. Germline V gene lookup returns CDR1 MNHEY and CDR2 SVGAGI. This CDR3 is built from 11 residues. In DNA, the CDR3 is TGTGCCAGCACTAGTGGGTGGGAGCTGTTTTTT. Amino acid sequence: CASTSGWELFF.

The CDR3 reads CASSQAPRLRGDQPQHF. CDR3 coding DNA: TGCGCCAGCAGCCAAGCTCCTCGCCTAAGGGGCGATCAGCCCCAGCATTTT. V usage is TRBV4-1 and J usage is TRBJ1-5; D is perhaps TRBD1 (5 bases). Germline CDR1 reads MGHRA; CDR2 reads YSYEKL. Trimming pared 1 base from V and 5 bases from J, leaving 18 bases between. The CDR3 length is 17 residues.

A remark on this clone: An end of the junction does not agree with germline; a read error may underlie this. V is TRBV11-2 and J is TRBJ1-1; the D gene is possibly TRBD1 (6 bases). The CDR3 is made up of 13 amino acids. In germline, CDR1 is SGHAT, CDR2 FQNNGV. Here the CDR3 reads CASSLETGNRALF. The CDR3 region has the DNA TGTGCCAGCAGCTTGGAAACAGGGAATCGGGCACTCTTT.

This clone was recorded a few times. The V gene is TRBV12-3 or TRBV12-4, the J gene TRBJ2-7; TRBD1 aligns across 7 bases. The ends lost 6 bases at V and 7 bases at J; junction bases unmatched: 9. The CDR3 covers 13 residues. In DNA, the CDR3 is TGTGCCAGCAGGGGAACAGGGGACGGGGAGCAGTACTTC. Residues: CASRGTGDGEQYF.

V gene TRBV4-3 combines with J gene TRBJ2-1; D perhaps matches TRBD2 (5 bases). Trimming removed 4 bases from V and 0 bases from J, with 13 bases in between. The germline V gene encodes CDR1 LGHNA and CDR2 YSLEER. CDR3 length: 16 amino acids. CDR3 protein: CASSLQAEASYNEQFF. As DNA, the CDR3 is TGCGCCAGCAGCCTCCAAGCGGAAGCCTCCTACAATGAGCAGTTCTTC.

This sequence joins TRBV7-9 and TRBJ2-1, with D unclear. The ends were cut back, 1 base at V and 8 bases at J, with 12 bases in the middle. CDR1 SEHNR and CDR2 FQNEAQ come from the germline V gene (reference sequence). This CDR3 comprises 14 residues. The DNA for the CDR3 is TGTGCCAGCAGCTTAGGAGGTGAGCTCGATGAGCAGTTCTTC. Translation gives CASSLGGELDEQFF.

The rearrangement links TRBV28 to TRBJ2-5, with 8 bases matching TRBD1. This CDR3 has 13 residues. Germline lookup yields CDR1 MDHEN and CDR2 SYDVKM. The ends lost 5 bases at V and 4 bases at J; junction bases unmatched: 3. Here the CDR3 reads CASSVTGGETQYF. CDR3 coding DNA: TGTGCCAGCAGTGTAACAGGGGGAGAGACCCAGTACTTC.

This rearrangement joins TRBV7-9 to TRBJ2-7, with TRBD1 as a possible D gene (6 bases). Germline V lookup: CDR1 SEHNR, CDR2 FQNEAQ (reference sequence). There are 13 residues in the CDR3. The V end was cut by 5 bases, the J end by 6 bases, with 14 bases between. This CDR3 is CASSALQGPEQYF. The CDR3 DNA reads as TGTGCCAGCAGCGCTCTACAGGGTCCCGAGCAGTACTTC. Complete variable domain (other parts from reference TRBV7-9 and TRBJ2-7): DTGVSQNPRHKITKRGQNVTFRCDPISEHNRLYWYRQTLGQGPEFLTYFQNEAQLEKSRLLSDRFSAERPKGSFSTLEIQRTEQGDSAMYLCASSALQGPEQYFGPGTRLTVT.

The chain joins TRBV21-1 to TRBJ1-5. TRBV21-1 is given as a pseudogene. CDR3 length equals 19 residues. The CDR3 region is CASSETGVGGACGNQPQHF. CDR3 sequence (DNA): TGTGCCAGCAGCGAAACGGGCGTGGGGGGGGCCTGCGGCAATCAGCCCCAGCATTTT.